A selection of T cell receptor beta chains follows, all from one sample in a study of post-analysis software for immune sequencing data. TCRdb called the PCR reads again in MiXCR, with one record for every CDR3 protein. This sample carries hundreds of thousands of distinct CDR3 sequences, roughly three fifths of them seen once, and the ten largest clones take approximately 11%. Sample: blood. The source is a girl aged 2-10 years with multiple sclerosis. CDR3s include the opening cysteine and the closing phenylalanine or tryptophan. D genes are given only for firm matches. Clone size appears in some rows only: once, few, many, or a class for an expanded clone.

TRBJ2-1 NA once TRBV9 TGTGCCAGCAGCGTAGATTCCCTAGGGTACAATGAGCAGTTCTTC CASSVDSLGYNEQFF
TRBJ2-1 TRBD1 few TRBV5-6 TGTGCCAGCAGCCGACAGGGAACCTACAATGAGCAGTTCTTC CASSRQGTYNEQFF
TRBJ2-6 NA few TRBV10-3 TGTGCCATCAGTGAATGGCACTCTGGGGCCAACGTCCTGACTTTC CAISEWHSGANVLTF
TRBJ2-7 NA few TRBV21-1 TGTGCCAGCAGCCCCCGACAGGGGCTGCGGTTCTACGAGCAGTACTTC CASSPRQGLRFYEQYF
TRBJ1-2 TRBD1 NA TRBV4-1 TGCGCCAGCAGCCAGGGAACAGGGGACGTCTATGGCTACACCTTC CASSQGTGDVYGYTF
TRBJ2-1 TRBD2 NA TRBV5-1 TGCGCCAGCAGCCCGACCCCTAGCGGGAGTACTCCTGAGCAGTTCTTC CASSPTPSGSTPEQFF
TRBJ2-5 NA few TRBV12-3/TRBV12-4 TGTGCCAGCAGTCCCGGGTGGGAGACCCAGTACTTC CASSPGWETQYF
TRBJ2-7 TRBD1 NA TRBV10-3 TGTGCCATCAGTGAGTCTGGACAGGGTGTCCACGAGCAGTACTTC CAISESGQGVHEQYF
TRBJ2-7 NA few TRBV7-2 TGTGCCAGCAGCGAGCAGTCTGGGAGTGGCTCCTACGAGCAGTACTTC CASSEQSGSGSYEQYF
TRBJ1-1 NA once TRBV4-3 TGCGCCAGCAGCCAAGAAACCCCAGGACGGCTGAACACTGAAGCTTTCTTT CASSQETPGRLNTEAFF
TRBJ2-1 TRBD2 NA TRBV25-1 TGTGCCAGCAGGGGACTAGCGGGTTCCCCCTACAATGAGCAGTTCTTC CASRGLAGSPYNEQFF
TRBJ2-3 TRBD1 NA TRBV13 TGTGCCAGCAGCTTATTAGTTTCAGGGGGCGGCACAGATACGCAGTATTTT CASSLLVSGGGTDTQYF
TRBJ2-1 NA NA TRBV4-3 TGCGCCAGCAGCCAAGATGATATCGGAGGGGGGCTGGTCTCCTACAATGAGCAGTTCTTC CASSQDDIGGGLVSYNEQFF
TRBJ1-4 NA NA TRBV7-8 TGTGCCAGCAGCTTAGCCACGACAGGAATTAATGAAAAACTGTTTTTT CASSLATTGINEKLFF
TRBJ2-5 NA NA TRBV3-1 TGTGCCAGCAACAACGGGGGAAAAGAGACCCAGTACTTC CASNNGGKETQYF
TRBJ2-3 TRBD2 NA TRBV6-2/TRBV6-3 TGTGCCCCCTGGGCTCCCGGGACTACAGAACCAGATACGCAGTATTTT CAPWAPGTTEPDTQYF
TRBJ2-7 TRBD2 NA TRBV9 TGTGCCAGCAGCGCCCCAGGGACTACCTACGAGCAGTACTTC CASSAPGTTYEQYF
TRBJ2-5 TRBD1 NA TRBV12-3/TRBV12-4 TGTGCCAGCAGCTCCGGGACAGGGGTCGAGACCCAGTACTTC CASSSGTGVETQYF
TRBJ2-4 NA NA TRBV4-3 TGCGCCAGCCAACGTCCCCAGGGTGGCAAAAACATTCAGTACTTC CASQRPQGGKNIQYF
TRBJ2-4 TRBD1 few TRBV12-3/TRBV12-4 TGTGCCAGCAGTACTCGCAGGGGGGCCAAAAACATTCAGTACTTC CASSTRRGAKNIQYF
TRBJ2-2 TRBD1 NA TRBV12-3/TRBV12-4 TGTGCCAGCAGCCGACAGGGGACCAACACCGGGGAGCTGTTTTTT CASSRQGTNTGELFF
TRBJ2-1 TRBD2 NA TRBV4-1 TGCCCCAGCAGCCAACCACTAGCGGGAGATATTGAGCAGTTCTTC CPSSQPLAGDIEQFF
TRBJ1-2 NA few TRBV20-1 TGCAGTGCTAGGAGACAGGCCGCTAACTATGGCTACACCTTC CSARRQAANYGYTF
TRBJ1-2 NA NA TRBV29-1 TGCAGCGTTGAAGATCCTGGGAGTGGCTACACCTTC CSVEDPGSGYTF
TRBJ2-1 TRBD2 NA TRBV5-1 TGCGCCAGCAGCTCCTTATTAGCGGGAGGAAACCCGGAGCAGTTCTTC CASSSLLAGGNPEQFF
TRBJ2-4 NA NA TRBV15 TGTGCCACCAGCAAACCCTCCTACGCGCAGTACTTC CATSKPSYAQYF
TRBJ2-1 NA NA TRBV28 TGTGCCAGCAGTAGGTGGGACCAGAGCTCCTACAATGAGCAGTTCTTC CASSRWDQSSYNEQFF
TRBJ2-4 TRBD2 NA TRBV6-5 TGTGCCAGCAGTTACTCAGCGGGGGAGGGGAACATTCAGTACTTC CASSYSAGEGNIQYF
TRBJ1-4 NA NA TRBV12-3/TRBV12-4 TGTGCCAGCAGTCCCTTTTCGGCCTTTCGCGAAAAACTGTTTTTT CASSPFSAFREKLFF
TRBJ2-7 TRBD2 NA TRBV7-2 TGTGCCAGCAGCCTGGCTAGCGGGGGGAACTCCTACGAGCAGTACTTC CASSLASGGNSYEQYF
TRBJ2-7 NA NA TRBV7-9 TGTGCCAGCAGCATACAGGGTTGGTCCTACGAGCAGTACTTC CASSIQGWSYEQYF
TRBJ2-5 TRBD1 NA TRBV5-4 TGTGCCAGCAGTTCGTACAGGGGGCAAGGAGAGACCCAGTACTTC CASSSYRGQGETQYF
TRBJ1-6 NA few TRBV7-9 TGTGCCAGCAGCTTAGCTAATTCACCCCTCCACTTT CASSLANSPLHF
TRBJ1-2 NA NA TRBV6-5 TGTGCCAGCAGTGGAGCCGCGGGATCTAACTATGGCTACACCTTC CASSGAAGSNYGYTF
TRBJ2-5 NA NA TRBV4-1 TGCGCCAGCAGCCAACTCTCTAGCCCGGGGCGGGAGACCCAGTACTTC CASSQLSSPGRETQYF
TRBJ1-4 NA NA TRBV6-5 TGTGCCAGCAGTTACGGGTCCCGGTCGGCTAATGAAAAACTGTTTTTT CASSYGSRSANEKLFF
TRBJ1-6 NA NA TRBV12-3/TRBV12-4 TGTGCCAGCAGTTTGGCGCGAGATAATTCACCCCTCCACTTT CASSLARDNSPLHF
TRBJ2-5 NA NA TRBV20-1 TGCAGTGCTAGACCCCTAGGGGTTCCCATTCCGGGAGAGACCCAGTACTTC CSARPLGVPIPGETQYF
TRBJ2-7 NA NA TRBV2 TGTGCCAGCAGTGAGACGCGGGGGCGCCCCCGAGAGCAGTACTTC CASSETRGRPREQYF
TRBJ2-7 TRBD2 NA TRBV15 TGTGCCACCAGCAGAGAAAAGCGGGAGGTTTACGAGCAGTACTTC CATSREKREVYEQYF
TRBJ1-6 NA NA TRBV4-1 TGCGCCAGCAGCCAAGAGAAAGACAGCATCTATAATTCACCCCTCCACTTT CASSQEKDSIYNSPLHF
TRBJ2-7 NA NA TRBV29-1 TGCAGCGTTGAAGATGGGGCGCTATACGAGCAGTACTTC CSVEDGALYEQYF
TRBJ1-5 TRBD1 NA TRBV6-5 TGTGCCAGCAGCCCGGGGGACAGGGGGGCAGGTCAGCCCCAGCATTTT CASSPGDRGAGQPQHF
TRBJ2-4 NA NA TRBV20-1 TGCAGTGCTAGGGACTCCCAATGGGAGCAGTACTTC CSARDSQWEQYF
TRBJ2-7 TRBD1 NA TRBV5-1 TGCGCCAGCAGCTTGGAAGGGACAGTCTACGAGCAGTACTTC CASSLEGTVYEQYF